Below, one TCR beta chain is given with its context. The sample comes from a study of shared clonotypes between healthy human individuals. Deep-level settings were used for running the assay. Replicate PCRs for unsorted PBMC used around 270 ng DNA (approximately 31,000 T cell genomes). On ten immunoSEQ deep assay plates, unsorted PBMC DNA was sequenced. Generated by immunoSEQ multiplex PCR, the TCRdb table keeps only in-frame clones and is missing some. The sample shows 400,000 to 500,000 clones, 75% to 85% of them seen only once. Within Nashville, Tennessee resided all donors, each a Caucasian adult. The sample comprised PBMCs. The TCR sequence derives from a woman aged 40-49 years in good health. Some clones in this sample may be carry-over from other donors' samples.

CDR3 sequence (DNA): TGTGCCACCAGCAGAGATTTGCGGGACAGGAGCACCGGGGAGCTGTTTTTT. Translation gives CATSRDLRDRSTGELFF. The V call is TRBV15, the J call TRBJ2-2; 8 nucleotides agree with TRBD1. CDR3 length: 17 residues. The germline CDR1 and CDR2 sequences are LNHNV and YYDKDF (reference sequence). Trimming at V came to 0 bases and at J to 4 bases, leaving 7 bases not matched to a gene.